This T cell receptor (beta chain) was recorded in a study of blood T cell repertoires in COVID-19 (dated by TCRdb to the early 2020s). For the study in its entirety: Samples from collaborators originated in the United States, Italy and Spain and spanned both the acute and convalescent phases of COVID-19. HLA class I and class II types, where available, came from metadata supplied by the sample provider rather than from assay-based typing. The prospective study material was composed of cDNA or gDNA derived from T cells, B-cell-depleted T cells, or PBMCs. The dataset comprised deeply sampled blood TCRbeta repertoires from subjects exposed to, actively infected with, or recovered from COVID-19. The repertoires were released in a freely available public database meant as a resource for research on the immune response to SARS-CoV-2. Samples were obtained from the ongoing ImmuneRACE study (first 160 participants) and from 1,254 subjects provided by 6 global collaborators. The sample metadata nearly always contained a de-identified subject ID, COVID-19 status, age in years and sex. Results and caveats for the whole study, not just this receptor: The amount of clinical and demographic metadata varied by source and participant and was provided uncurated.

A remark on this clone: There is no known antigen for this receptor. Base qualities are missing; no much larger clone stands one base away.

TCRbeta CDR3 regions were amplified from genomic DNA using the immunoSEQ Assay, a bias-controlled multiplex PCR. The paper's processing steps were these. The number of nucleated cells in each sample was estimated from the amplification of reference gene primers within the assay. To quantify the absolute abundance of each unique TCRbeta CDR3 rearrangement, sequence reads were collapsed and filtered. Productive Simpson clonality was computed per sample as the square root of Simpson's diversity index over productive rearrangements. The table was pulled from immuneACCESS by TCRdb, which kept in-frame rearrangements only. Such tables lose some clones; where checked, under half of the loss comes from unresolved V genes, and the rest has no known cause. That table furnishes V, J and clone size, whereas the DNA furnished D and trimming. The sample has 250,000 to 300,000 clones on record, around 82% of them singletons. The ten most abundant clones make up 4.5% to 6.5% of the sample.

Each collaborating institution followed its own protocols to collect whole blood in K2EDTA tubes. Collaborator samples were shipped for TCRbeta analysis as frozen whole blood, isolated PBMCs, or DNA extracted from either sample type. For CDR1 and CDR2, the germline V gene (reference sequence) lists LNHDA and SQIVND. V sheds 6 bases and J sheds 2 bases, leaving 19 bases between their ends. The CDR3 holds 17 amino acids from the cysteine to the phenylalanine. Left in the record is the CDR3 DNA by itself, 51 bases read in frame from the first base. Sequencing was carried out using peripheral blood. Recombination connected TRBV19 to TRBJ2-2; TRBD2 is perhaps the D gene, given 6 matching bases. The receptor's source is a man aged 80 or over with acute or convalescent COVID-19. The CDR3 sequence is CASRTLPGLSNTGELFF. The bases read TGTGCCAGTAGGACCCTCCCGGGACTGTCAAACACCGGGGAGCTGTTTTTT.